The 12 T cell receptor beta chains below were found in one sample sequenced in a study of blood T cell repertoires in COVID-19. Profiling relied on immunoSEQ multiplex PCR, and the TCRdb table lists in-frame clones only, not all of them. The table shows about 220,000 clones, with around 89% occurring only once. Sequencing was carried out using PBMCs or T cells enriched from blood (not recorded which). The receptors shown here come from a man younger than 45 who had been exposed to COVID-19.

The chain recombines TRBV3-1 (or the pseudogene TRBV3-2) with TRBJ2-3; D perhaps matches TRBD1 (6 bases). CDR1 and CDR2 from the germline V gene are LGHDT and YNNKEL (reference sequence). The CDR3 is 16 residues long. V lost 4 bases, J lost 4 bases, and 18 bases lay in between. The CDR3 coding sequence is TGTGCCAGCAGCCCAATTACCGGGACAAGCGCAGATACGCAGTATTTT. It yields the protein CASSPITGTSADTQYF.

The gene calls are TRBV20-1 and TRBJ1-3; the D is unclear. Between the trimmed V and J ends, which lost 3 bases and 3 bases, there was a span of 3 bases. Germline-derived CDR1 and CDR2 are DFQATT and SNEGSKA (reference sequence). The length of the CDR3 is 11 residues. For the CDR3, the DNA is TGCAGTGCTAGTTATGGAAACACCATATATTTT. This codes for CSASYGNTIYF.

This chain uses TRBV15 with TRBJ1-1; 7 nucleotides agree with TRBD1. J gave up 0 bases and V 6 bases, and 7 bases lay outside the gene matches. The CDR3 runs 15 residues. The germline V gene encodes CDR1 LNHNV and CDR2 YYDKDF (reference sequence). As DNA, the CDR3 is TGTGCCACCAGTAAAAACAGGGGAATGAACACTGAAGCTTTCTTT. Amino acids: CATSKNRGMNTEAFF.

This clone came up a few times. The genes are TRBV11-2 and TRBJ1-6, with 7 positions matching TRBD1. The CDR3 is 15 amino acids. After removal of 2 bases from V and 7 bases from J, the junction contained 5 bases not matched to a gene. Germline V gives CDR1 SGHAT, CDR2 FQNNGV. CDR3 DNA sequence: TGTGCCAGCAGCTTAAGGGACAGTATGAATTCACCCCTCCACTTT. This sequence encodes CASSLRDSMNSPLHF.

J is TRBJ2-5 and V is TRBV5-1; D gene unclear. The CDR3 spans 14 residues. Trimming stripped 3 bases from V and 4 bases from J, with 13 bases between. Per the germline V gene, CDR1 is SGHRS and CDR2 is YFSETQ. The CDR3 sequence is CASSSSGPGETQYF. Written as DNA, the CDR3 is TGCGCCAGCAGCTCCTCGGGTCCCGGAGAGACCCAGTACTTC.

The J gene is TRBJ1-3, the V gene TRBV10-2; D is uncertain. V lost 0 bases to trimming and J lost 0 bases, with 6 bases between them. Germline V gene data show CDR1 as WSHSY and CDR2 as SAAADI. There are 15 residues in the CDR3. CDR3 amino acids: CASSESGSSGNTIYF. As DNA, the CDR3 is TGCGCCAGCAGTGAGTCGGGGAGCTCTGGAAACACCATATATTTT.

Only a few counts were recorded for this clone. V and J are TRBV7-2 and TRBJ2-7; D gene uncertain. This CDR3 spans 12 amino acids. V was trimmed by 4 bases and J by 5 bases, leaving 9 bases between them. Looked up from germline, CDR1 is SGHTA and CDR2 is FQGNSA. CDR3 residues: CASSSVYDEQYF. The CDR3 DNA follows: TGTGCCAGCAGCTCAGTTTACGACGAGCAGTACTTC.

This clone has just one count. The V and J genes are TRBV4-2 and TRBJ2-5, with TRBD2 matching 8 bases. Per the germline V gene, CDR1 is LGHNA and CDR2 is YNFKEQ. CDR3 length: 15 amino acids. V was clipped by 1 base and J by 2 bases; unmatched bases: 3. The CDR3 spells CASSQASGRQETQYF. As DNA, the CDR3 is TGTGCCAGCAGCCAAGCTAGCGGGCGGCAAGAGACCCAGTACTTC.

The chain joins TRBV11-2 to TRBJ2-7; TRBD1 aligns across 10 bases. The V gene end was trimmed by 5 bases and the J gene end by 4 bases; junction bases not matched to a gene: 8. The length of the CDR3 is 15 residues. Germline V gene data show CDR1 as SGHAT and CDR2 as FQNNGV. The CDR3 DNA sequence: TGTGCCAGCAGCCCCGGGACAGGGGTTGGATACGAGCAGTACTTC. This encodes CASSPGTGVGYEQYF.

CDR3 region: CASSQEVQPSNEQFF. DNA of the CDR3: TGTGCCAGCAGCCAAGAGGTACAGCCATCCAATGAGCAGTTCTTC. The rearrangement uses TRBV4-2 and TRBJ2-1, with unresolved D. CDR3 size: 15 residues. Trimming removed 0 bases from V and 6 bases from J, with 12 bases in between. Germline loops: CDR1 LGHNA, CDR2 YNFKEQ.

This chain connects TRBV6-2 or TRBV6-3 to TRBJ2-3; TRBD2 matches at 14 bases. This CDR3 region has 18 residues. Germline CDR1 MNHEY, CDR2 SVGEGT. The V segment lost 4 bases and the J segment 4 bases; nucleotides outside the gene matches: 10. DNA for the CDR3: TGTGCCAGCAGTTCGGGGACTAGCGGGGGAGCATCCTCAGATACGCAGTATTTT. It codes for CASSSGTSGGASSDTQYF.

The chain links TRBV29-1 to TRBJ2-7, with D unresolved. V gave up 4 bases and J gave up 2 bases, with 6 bases separating them. Germline CDR1 reads SQVTM; CDR2 reads ANQGSEA. The length of the CDR3 is 11 residues. This chain's CDR3 is CSVANTYEQYF. The CDR3 nucleotides read TGCAGCGTTGCGAACACCTACGAGCAGTACTTC.